The sequence of this T cell receptor beta chain was determined in a study of blood T cells in healthy people across ages. In this sample, this clonotype turned up once. Germline assignment: CDR1 SQVTM and CDR2 ANQGSEA. The CDR3 runs to 14 residues. Primed by a sample-barcoded 5' primer and a J-beta primer mix, a second PCR proceeded for about 6 to 11 cycles. MiXCR, run by TCRdb on the 5' RACE reads, gives a single entry per CDR3 protein. The sample shows roughly 1,100,000 distinct CDR3 sequences, under 30% of them seen only once. This same sample was also taken into another study, of T cells of mothers and their children.

The sample taken for sequencing was blood. This chain joins TRBV29-1 and TRBJ2-5; 12 bases fit TRBD2. Judging by the DNA end, TRBJ2-7 fits better; the J call may be wrong. The TCR sequence derives from a girl aged 2-10 years in good health. CDR3 protein: CSVTGLAGSDEQYF. The CDR3 bases are TGCAGCGTAACCGGACTAGCGGGAAGCGACGAGCAGTACTTC.